The 10 T cell receptor beta chains listed next were all sequenced from one sample in a study of human CD8 memory T cell subsets. A UMI-labeled 5' RACE approach was the method that produced the TCR beta libraries. TCRdb reprocessed the 5' RACE reads and reports one entry per CDR3 protein, with no DNA. The repertoire table contains 6,500 to 7,000 distinct CDR3 sequences. The sequenced material came from CD8+ stem-like memory T cells (TSCM and TCM) sorted from PBMCs. Specified subset: stem-like memory CD8 T cells (TSTEM), CCR7+ PD-1- TIGIT-. The source is a human donor in good health.

The chain links TRBV7-9 to TRBJ1-1. The CDR3 consists of 16 residues. From germline, CDR1 is SEHNR and CDR2 FQNEAQ (reference sequence). CDR3 residues: CASSFNHGGGDTEAFF.

This clonotype is called medium-sized based on its frequency. V and J are TRBV5-6 and TRBJ2-5; TCRdb selects TRBD1, and the lack of DNA leaves this call unchecked. CDR3 length: 14 amino acids. Looked up from germline, CDR1 is SGHDT and CDR2 is YYEEEE. CDR3 protein: CASSPGGFQETQYF.

This sequence joins TRBV20-1 and TRBJ1-1; TCRdb selects TRBD1, and the lack of DNA leaves this call unchecked. Germline V CDR1 and CDR2: DFQATT, SNEGSKA (reference sequence). This CDR3 contains 14 residues. The CDR3 loop reads CSARGPGGFTEAFF.

The rearrangement links TRBV27 to TRBJ2-7; checking the TCRdb D call of TRBD1 is not possible without DNA. Germline loops: CDR1 MNHEY, CDR2 SMNVEV (reference sequence). The CDR3 is 16 residues long. This CDR3 reads CASSSVSVGRGYEQYF.

Frequency places this clonotype as medium-sized (0.01 to 0.1%). The V and J genes are TRBV23-1 and TRBJ2-5; the D call from TCRdb, TRBD2, cannot be confirmed without DNA. TRBV23-1 is treated as an ORF (open reading frame) with a function not yet certain. The CDR3 spans 14 residues. The CDR3 spells CAGEAELGQETQYF.

This clonotype counts as medium-sized by frequency. The V gene is TRBV20-1, the J gene TRBJ1-5; TCRdb returns TRBD1, unconfirmable since there is no DNA. The V gene's germline CDR1 is DFQATT and CDR2 SNEGSKA (reference sequence). This CDR3 spans 16 amino acids. Here the CDR3 reads CSALSDREGSNQPQHF.

This clonotype is called medium-sized based on its frequency. V is TRBV11-2 and J is TRBJ1-1; TCRdb returns TRBD1, unconfirmable since there is no DNA. CDR1 is SGHAT, CDR2 FQNNGV, per germline. This CDR3 comprises 17 residues. The CDR3 here is CASSLVGFGQGNTEAFF.

The chain couples TRBV6-6 to TRBJ1-4; TCRdb gives TRBD1 as the D gene, but with no DNA this cannot be confirmed. The CDR3 runs to 15 residues. Germline V gene data show CDR1 as MNHNY and CDR2 as SVGAGI (reference sequence). CDR3 region: CASRPSRTGNEKLFF.

This chain uses TRBV12-3 or TRBV12-4 with TRBJ2-1. This CDR3 has 12 amino acids. The CDR3 spells CASSLSYNEQFF.

J is TRBJ2-7 and V is TRBV28. The CDR3 loop spans 11 amino acids. Germline V gives CDR1 MDHEN, CDR2 SYDVKM. The CDR3 loop is CASSPDYEQYF.